The TCR beta chain under discussion was sequenced for a study of vaccination and CD4 T cells after COVID-19. Study at large: In the control cultures, a CEFX pool, an HIV-1 Nef pool, or no peptide was supplied.

On this clonotype: Its cognate antigen is unknown.

The CDR3 has 14 residues. CDR1 and CDR2 (germline): MNHEY, SVGAGI. Trimming stripped 4 bases from V and 2 bases from J, with 11 bases between. Treatment noted: roughly 10-day PBMC culture with coronavirus spike peptide pools or control peptides (ViraFEST assay). The Oncomine TCR Beta short-read assay was what sequenced the DNA obtained from cultured CD4+ T cells. TCRdb re-called the PCR reads through MiXCR, storing one row per CDR3 protein. The sample records 10,000 or so distinct CDR3 sequences, 70% to 75% being singletons. V and J are TRBV6-5 and TRBJ1-1, with D maybe TRBD1 (6 bases). This TCR was sampled from a human donor who had recovered from COVID-19. Sequencing was performed on CD4+ T cells from blood, cultured in vitro. The CDR3 bases are TGTGCCAGCAGTTCACTGGACAGCAACACTGAAGCTTTCTTT. Protein product: CASSSLDSNTEAFF.